This TCR beta chain stems from a study of T cell repertoires in cytomegalovirus infection. Germline CDR1 reads DFQATT; CDR2 reads SNEGSKA (reference sequence). The CDR3 has 13 amino acids. Between the trimmed V and J ends, which lost 3 bases and 2 bases, there was a span of 10 bases. TCRdb re-called the reads through MiXCR, storing one row per CDR3 protein. Here the sample spans 680,000 or so distinct CDR3 sequences, roughly 35% being singletons. The chain recombines TRBV20-1 with TRBJ1-1; D is perhaps TRBD1 (5 bases). The clonotype was recovered from a human donor in good health (CMV status not recorded). Some clones in this sample may be carry-over from other donors' samples. The source material was PBMCs. In DNA, the CDR3 is TGCAGTGCTAGTAGGGACGGTAACACTGAAGCTTTCTTT. This codes for CSASRDGNTEAFF.